This TCR beta chain was captured in a study of control samples from healthy donors and cancer patients. Germline V CDR1 and CDR2: GTSNPN, SVGIG (reference sequence). CDR3 size: 15 residues. The trim removed 0 bases at V and 2 bases at J, leaving 2 bases unmatched. TCRdb's copy holds only in-frame clones and misses some; the assay was immunoSEQ multiplex PCR. The table has 160,000 or so clones, approximately 90% seen once. The V call is TRBV30, the J call TRBJ2-3; 10 bases are a match to TRBD2. The sequence came from a woman aged 25 to 45 in good health. Specimen: blood. The CDR3 region has the DNA TGTGCCTGGAGTGTAGGGACTAGCGCCACAGATACGCAGTATTTT. Translating gives CAWSVGTSATDTQYF.